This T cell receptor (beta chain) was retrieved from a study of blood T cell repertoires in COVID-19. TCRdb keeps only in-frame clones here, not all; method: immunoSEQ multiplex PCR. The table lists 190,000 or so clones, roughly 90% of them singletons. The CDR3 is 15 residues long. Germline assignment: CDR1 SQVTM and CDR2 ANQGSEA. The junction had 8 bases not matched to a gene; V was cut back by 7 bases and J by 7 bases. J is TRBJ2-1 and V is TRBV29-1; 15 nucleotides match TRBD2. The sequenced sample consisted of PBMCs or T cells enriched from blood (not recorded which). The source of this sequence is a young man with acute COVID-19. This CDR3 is CSARTSGRVRNEQFF. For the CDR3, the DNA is TGCAGCGCCCGGACTAGCGGGAGGGTACGGAATGAGCAGTTCTTC.